This entry lists 9 T cell receptor beta chains sequenced from one sample in a study of T cell clonotyping in hematopoietic cell transplantation. Sample time point: recipient sample about 28 days before transplant, after cytoreduction. The data were produced by immunoSEQ multiplex PCR, yet TCRdb's version contains in-frame clones alone and is incomplete. The sample has 30,000 to 40,000 clones; over 85% are singletons. This specimen consisted of peripheral blood mononuclear cells, obtained before stem cell transplant. The receptors come from a man in his forties with chronic myeloid leukemia. Some clones in this sample may be carry-over from other donors' samples.

This clone showed up just a few times. V is TRBV4-1 and J is TRBJ2-4; D not resolved. Germline values: CDR1 MGHRA, CDR2 YSYEKL. Trimming removed 0 bases at V and 0 bases at J, with 9 bases between. The CDR3 is made up of 16 amino acids. CDR3 sequence reads: CASSQEEQLAKNIQYF. The CDR3 DNA reads as TGCGCCAGCAGCCAAGAGGAACAGCTAGCCAAAAACATTCAGTACTTC.

This clone was counted a few times. This chain links TRBV27 with TRBJ1-1; D perhaps matches TRBD1 (5 bases). From germline, CDR1 is MNHEY and CDR2 SMNVEV (reference sequence). V was pared by 3 bases and J by 4 bases, with 9 bases between. The CDR3 covers 13 residues. CDR3 in amino acids: CASSFTDSTEAFF. CDR3 nucleotides: TGTGCCAGCAGTTTTACAGACAGCACTGAAGCTTTCTTT.

V and J are TRBV30 and TRBJ2-5, with D perhaps given as TRBD1 or TRBD2 (5 bases each). V lost 3 bases and J 5 bases, leaving 13 bases between the germline ends. Germline CDR1 GTSNPN, CDR2 SVGIG (reference sequence). This CDR3 contains 13 residues. The CDR3 reads CAWRGDPRETQYF. DNA of the CDR3: TGTGCCTGGAGAGGGGACCCCCGGGAGACCCAGTACTTC.

This clone was seen once. This chain uses TRBV7-6 with TRBJ1-3; 8 bases match TRBD1. This CDR3 region has 16 residues. Germline CDR1 reads SGHVS; CDR2 reads FNYEAQ. The V gene end was trimmed by 2 bases and the J gene end by 8 bases; junction bases not matched to a gene: 11. In DNA form, the CDR3 reads TGTGCCAGCAGCTTATTATCGGGACAGGAAGGGGACACCATATATTTT. It yields the protein CASSLLSGQEGDTIYF.

The chain employs TRBV18 and TRBJ1-4; no definite D call. From germline, CDR1 is KGHSH and CDR2 LQKENI. This CDR3 is built from 17 residues. With 4 bases removed from V and 0 bases from J, the gap between germline ends came to 15 bases. The CDR3 protein is CASSRTSGGATNEKLFF. CDR3 nucleotides: TGTGCCAGCTCACGTACCAGCGGCGGGGCAACTAATGAAAAACTGTTTTTT.

V is TRBV14 and J is TRBJ2-1; D is possibly TRBD2 (5 bases). This CDR3 region has 12 residues. Looked up from germline, CDR1 is SGHDN and CDR2 is FVKESK. V was trimmed by 8 bases and J by 7 bases, leaving 12 bases between them. The CDR3 nucleotides are TGTGCCAGCGGAAATAGGAGGAATGAGCAGTTCTTC. Translated: CASGNRRNEQFF.

The CDR3, as DNA: TGTGCCAGCAGCTCCCTGGGACCCAATTCACCCCTCCACTTT. Translating gives CASSSLGPNSPLHF. The rearrangement uses TRBV11-2 and TRBJ1-6, with D possibly TRBD1 on 5 matching bases. Trimming removed 4 bases from V and 7 bases from J, with 11 bases in between. Germline V CDR1 and CDR2: SGHAT, FQNNGV. CDR3 length equals 14 residues. Full variable domain (missing parts from reference TRBV11-2 and TRBJ1-6): EAGVAQSPRYKIIEKRQSVAFWCNPISGHATLYWYQQILGQGPKLLIQFQNNGVVDDSQLPKDRFSAERLKGVDSTLKIQPAKLEDSAVYLCASSSLGPNSPLHFGNGTRLTVT.

This clone was seen only once. The DNA for the CDR3 is TGTGCCAGCACCCTTGGGGGGATTACTGAAGCTTTCTTT. Protein sequence: CASTLGGITEAFF. This chain joins TRBV7-9 and TRBJ1-1; tentative D call: TRBD1 (5 bases). CDR3 length equals 13 residues. CDR1 SEHNR and CDR2 FQNEAQ come from the germline V gene (reference sequence). Trimming removed 7 bases from V and 5 bases from J, with 14 bases in between.

This chain uses TRBV6-5 with TRBJ1-1; tentative D call: TRBD1 (6 bases). The CDR3 spans 13 residues. Germline V lookup: CDR1 MNHEY, CDR2 SVGAGI. Trimming cost V 2 bases and J 3 bases, with 7 bases left between them. The CDR3 sequence: CASSYDRYTEAFF. CDR3 in DNA: TGTGCCAGCAGTTACGACAGGTACACTGAAGCTTTCTTT.